This TCR beta chain emerged from a study of T cells after posttransplantation cyclophosphamide. General study points: Later blood repertoires were often dominated by clones from the donor CD8+ memory compartment. After PTCy, TRB diversity resembled that of CNI/methotrexate controls. Tissue-infiltrating T cells from skin or gut overlapped little with blood T cells.

Points on this clone: Its antigen is unidentified.

Produced via immunoSEQ multiplex PCR; TCRdb's table is partial and in-frame only. Observed are about 40,000 clones, no singletons, with the top ten taking approximately 6%. Sequencing used PBMCs. The sequence derives from a man aged 25-45 years in good health and a related stem cell transplant donor.

The CDR3 spells CASSRTGEAEAFF. The CDR3 DNA sequence: TGTGCCAGCAGTAGGACGGGGGAGGCTGAAGCTTTCTTT. This chain links TRBV6-5 with TRBJ1-1, with a tentative D call TRBD1 (5 bases). Between the trimmed V and J ends, which lost 5 bases and 6 bases, there was a span of 13 bases. CDR3 size: 13 residues. CDR1 is MNHEY, CDR2 SVGAGI, per germline.